This TCR beta chain was sequenced in a study of shared clonotypes between healthy human individuals (dated by TCRdb to the early 2020s). Study-wide context: The cohort comprised a couple of women and a few men aged 18 to 49 years. Per donor, leukapheresis produced somewhere between about 0.8 and 9.5 billion PBMCs. The study deeply sequenced blood TCR repertoires of about 5 healthy adults to estimate repertoire size and the extent of clonotype sharing between individuals. Different laboratories and diverse techniques were used to prepare libraries and sequence TCR repertoires, to increase sequencing depth and limit assay-specific biases. For each donor, CD4 naive and CD4 memory were each run on three plates, CD8 naive on two plates, and CD8 memory on one plate. The paper's findings and limits, for the study overall: Larger estimated clonotype richness was generally found for naive subsets than for memory subsets. Even with the large sequencing depth, rarefaction of the sorted-subset datasets indicated that sequencing was incomplete. Sampling was limited to blood, and TCR repertoires in tissue likely differ from TCR repertoires in blood. Approximately 5% of naive CD4, approximately 3.7% of naive CD8, 2.3% of memory CD4, and 0.4% of memory CD8 clonotypes were shared across four donors. Pairwise subsampling indicated that sequencing depth was expected to affect the degree of clonotype sharing among donors. Clonotypes shared by all four sorted-subset donors showed higher generation probabilities than non-shared clonotypes. Because the study included only a small number of donors, the genetic and exposure-history diversity represented was limited.

The donors were healthy, HIV-negative adults who had no recently reported acute infections or vaccinations. All donors were Caucasian adults living in Nashville, Tennessee, USA. CD4+ T cells were enriched by magnetic negative selection; naive cells were then positively selected on CD45RA, and the negative fraction formed the memory subset. After blood collection by leukapheresis, PBMCs were isolated using Ficoll-Histopaque density gradient centrifugation and then cryopreserved in the vapor phase of liquid nitrogen. Analytical flow cytometry was used to check the purity and quantity of every magnetically sorted T cell population. Genomic DNA was isolated from each sorted fraction and quantified by UV absorbance on a Nanodrop 2000c. Details on this clone: Its antigen remains undetermined. No clone much larger than this one lies a single base away; base qualities are absent.

Using the deep immunoSEQ assay, TCR CDR3 regions were amplified from genomic DNA by multiplex PCR. Extracted genomic DNA from each cell subset was distributed evenly across all wells of several immunoSEQ 96-well plates, and each plate was treated as a replicate. Each replicate PCR for sorted subsets received 150 to 250 ng genomic DNA, equal to roughly 30,000 T cell genomes. The purified libraries were quantified using a Qubit 3.0 fluorometer, sized with a Bioanalyzer 2100, and then quantified again using the KAPA Library Quantification kit. A separate single-read 150-cycle Illumina NextSeq 550 flow cell was used to sequence each immunoSEQ 96-well plate. In the source study's methods: The immunoSEQ output contained only junctional sequences without quality scores, so filtering could not match that applied to full-length reads. Sequences were annotated with PyIR, a Python wrapper for IgBLAST v1.9, using IMGT germline references to assign V/J genes and CDR3. Reads were filtered out if the reads had weak V/J assignments (E-value above 1e-6), no CDR3, stop codons, out-of-frame junctions, or ambiguous translated residues. A V3J clonotype was defined by an identical inferred V gene, J gene, and CDR3 amino acid sequence. Percentage overlap between repertoires was computed as shared unique clonotypes divided by the size of the smaller repertoire. Three approaches were used to assess repertoire richness: RTK rarefaction, the Chao1 estimator, and Recon v2.1 estimates of unobserved clonotypes. OLGA was used to compute generation probabilities for all TCRbeta clonotypes that the gDNA method yielded from a few donors. The clones in this table, taken by TCRdb from immuneACCESS, are in-frame only. Not every clone is retained; where verified, under half of the shortfall comes from an unresolved V gene, and the cause of the rest is unknown. From that table come the V and J calls and clone size; the DNA was used to work out D and trimming. The table for this sample lists about 330,000 clones; about 74% of them were counted only once. The ten largest clones add up to 10% of the sample.

Sequences MRHNA (CDR1) and SNTAGT (CDR2) are obtained from the germline V gene. Including cysteine and phenylalanine, the CDR3 has 13 amino acids. The kept DNA is CDR3 alone, 39 bases in frame from the first base. V loses 4 bases of germline sequence and J loses 6 bases, and the interval between the two ends is 12 bases. Sequences were obtained from memory CD4+ T cells sorted from blood. The cell subset or site label of this sample denotes: CD45RA-negative fraction. The rearranged segments are TRBV6-4 and TRBJ1-1; TRBD1 is possibly the D segment (5 matching bases). This TCR came from a man between 25 and 39 years old in good health. The CDR3 is CASSATRDSEAFF. Read as DNA, the sequence is TGTGCCAGCAGTGCTACAAGGGACTCTGAAGCTTTCTTT.